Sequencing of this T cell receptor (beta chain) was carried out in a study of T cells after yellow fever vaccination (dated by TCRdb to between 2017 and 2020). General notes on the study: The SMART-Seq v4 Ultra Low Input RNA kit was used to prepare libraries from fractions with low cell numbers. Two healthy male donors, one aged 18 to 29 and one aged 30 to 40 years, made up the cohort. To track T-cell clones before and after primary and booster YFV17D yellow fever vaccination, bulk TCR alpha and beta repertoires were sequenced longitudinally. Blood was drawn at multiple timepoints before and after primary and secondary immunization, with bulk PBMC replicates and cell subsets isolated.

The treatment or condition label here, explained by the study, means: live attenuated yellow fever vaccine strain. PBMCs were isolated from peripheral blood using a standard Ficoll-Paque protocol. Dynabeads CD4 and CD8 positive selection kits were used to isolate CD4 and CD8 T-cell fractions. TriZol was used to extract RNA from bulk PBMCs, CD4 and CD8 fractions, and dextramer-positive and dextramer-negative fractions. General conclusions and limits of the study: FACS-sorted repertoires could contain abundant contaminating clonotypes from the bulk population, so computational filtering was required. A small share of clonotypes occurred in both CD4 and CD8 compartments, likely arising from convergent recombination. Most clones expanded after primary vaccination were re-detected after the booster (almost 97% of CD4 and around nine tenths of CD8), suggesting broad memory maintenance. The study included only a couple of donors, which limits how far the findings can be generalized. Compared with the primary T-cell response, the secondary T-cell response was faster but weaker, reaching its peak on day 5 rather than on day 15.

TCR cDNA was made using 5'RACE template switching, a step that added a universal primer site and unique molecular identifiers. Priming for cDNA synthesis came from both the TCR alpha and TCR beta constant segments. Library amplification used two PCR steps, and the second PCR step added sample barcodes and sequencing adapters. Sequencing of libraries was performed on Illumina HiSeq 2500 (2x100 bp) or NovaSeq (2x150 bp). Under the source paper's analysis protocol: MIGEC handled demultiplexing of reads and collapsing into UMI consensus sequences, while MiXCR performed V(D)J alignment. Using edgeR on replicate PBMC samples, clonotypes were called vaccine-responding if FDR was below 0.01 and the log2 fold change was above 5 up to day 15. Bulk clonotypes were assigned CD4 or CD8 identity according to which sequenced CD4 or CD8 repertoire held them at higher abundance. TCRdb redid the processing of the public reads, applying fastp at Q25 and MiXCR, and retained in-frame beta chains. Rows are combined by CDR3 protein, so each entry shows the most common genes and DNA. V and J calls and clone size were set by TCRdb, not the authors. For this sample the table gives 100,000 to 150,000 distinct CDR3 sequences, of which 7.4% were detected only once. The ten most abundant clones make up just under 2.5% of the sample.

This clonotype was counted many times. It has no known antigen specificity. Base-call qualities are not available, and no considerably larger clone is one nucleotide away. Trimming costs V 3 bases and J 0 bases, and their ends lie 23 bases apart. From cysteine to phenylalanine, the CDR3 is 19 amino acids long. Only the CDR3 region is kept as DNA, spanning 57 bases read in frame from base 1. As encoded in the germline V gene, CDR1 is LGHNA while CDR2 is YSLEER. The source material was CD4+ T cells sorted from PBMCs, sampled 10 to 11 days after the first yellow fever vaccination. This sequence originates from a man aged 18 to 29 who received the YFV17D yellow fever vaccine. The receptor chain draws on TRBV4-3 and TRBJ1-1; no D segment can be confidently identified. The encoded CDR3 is CASSHPRRAGARMNTEAFF. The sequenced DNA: TGCGCCAGCAGCCACCCTCGGCGGGCAGGCGCGAGAATGAACACTGAAGCTTTCTTT.